A selection of T cell receptor beta chains follows, all from one sample in a study of human T cells and chemical hapten exposure. TCRdb passed the RACE reads through MiXCR, listing each CDR3 protein once. The table has under 450,000 distinct CDR3 sequences, nearly 6.5% seen once. The sequencing here drew on whole blood, taken in connection with sensitization to the hapten diphenylcyclopropenone (DPC). These receptors all stem from a woman aged 18 to 35 with alopecia areata. Some clones in this sample may be carry-over from other donors' samples. CDR3s include the opening cysteine and the closing phenylalanine or tryptophan. D genes are given only for firm matches. Part of the rows lack a size; the others show once, few, many or a class for expanded clones.

v_gene	d_gene	abundance	j_gene	CDR3nt	CDR3aa
TRBV7-6	NA	few	TRBJ2-5	TGTGCCAGCAGCTCTGACGGAGAGACCCAGTACTTC	CASSSDGETQYF
TRBV7-2	TRBD1	NA	TRBJ2-3	TGTGCCAGCAGCCCGAGGACAGGGGGGTCAGATACGCAGTATTTT	CASSPRTGGSDTQYF
TRBV7-9	NA	many	TRBJ1-1	TGTGCCAGCAGCCTACAGGGTTACGGGTCCACTGAAGCTTTCTTT	CASSLQGYGSTEAFF
TRBV6-1	NA	many	TRBJ1-5	TGTGCCAGCAGCGTACGCCCCGCCGACATACCTTTTAGCAATCAGCCCCAGCATTTT	CASSVRPADIPFSNQPQHF
TRBV18	NA	many	TRBJ1-3	TGTGCCAGCTCACCCGGAGATGTCAGGGGAAACACCATATATTTT	CASSPGDVRGNTIYF
TRBV3-1	TRBD1	NA	TRBJ2-1	TGTGCCAGCTGCCGTGGACAGGCTGGTGAGCAGTTCTTC	CASCRGQAGEQFF
TRBV7-2	TRBD1	many	TRBJ1-5	TGTGCCAGCAGCCCATTAGACAGGGGGAGGATGCCCCAGCATTTT	CASSPLDRGRMPQHF
TRBV18	NA	NA	TRBJ1-2	TGTGCCAGCTCACCAGAGAGCCGTGAGGGCTACACCTTC	CASSPESREGYTF
TRBV6-6	NA	NA	TRBJ2-5	TGTGCCAGCAGTTCCCACCCCGGACTCCCTGGGGGGACCCAGTACTTC	CASSSHPGLPGGTQYF
TRBV20-1	NA	few	TRBJ1-1	TGCAGTGCTAGAACAGCAAACACTGAAGCTTTCTTT	CSARTANTEAFF
TRBV10-3	NA	many	TRBJ2-7	TGTGCCATCAGTGAGGTCGTCTACGAGCAGTACTTC	CAISEVVYEQYF
TRBV25-1	NA	NA	TRBJ2-1	TGTGCCAGCAGTGAATCATCTCCCCTCGGAGAGCAGTTCTTC	CASSESSPLGEQFF
TRBV27	NA	NA	TRBJ1-6	TGTGCCACTTCGCGGCGGACGGATTCACCCCTCCACTTT	CATSRRTDSPLHF
TRBV5-5	NA	few	TRBJ2-3	TGTGCCAGCGGGATCGTGGGTACGCAGTATTTT	CASGIVGTQYF
TRBV5-4	TRBD1	few	TRBJ1-5	TGTGCCAGCAGCTTTGGGGGACAGGGGGCTAGTCAGCCCCAGCATTTT	CASSFGGQGASQPQHF
TRBV4-2	TRBD2	few	TRBJ2-3	TGTGCCAGCAGCCTACGGACTAGCGGGCGCACAGATACGCAGTATTTT	CASSLRTSGRTDTQYF
TRBV27	NA	few	TRBJ2-3	TGTGCCAGCAGTATTAGCGGAGATACGCAGTATTTT	CASSISGDTQYF
TRBV28	NA	few	TRBJ1-5	TGTGCCAGCAGAGCTCGGACGCTTAGCAATCAGCCCCAGCATTTT	CASRARTLSNQPQHF
TRBV10-3	NA	few	TRBJ1-2	TGTGCCATCAGACGAATTACCGGGACTGATTATGGCTACACCTTC	CAIRRITGTDYGYTF
TRBV20-1	NA	many	TRBJ1-2	TGCAGTGCTAGAGGGGACTATGGCTACACCTTC	CSARGDYGYTF
TRBV2	TRBD1	many	TRBJ1-6	TGTGCCAGCACCGGGACAGGGAATAATTCACCCCTCCACTTT	CASTGTGNNSPLHF
TRBV28	TRBD2	many	TRBJ2-7	TGTGCCAGCAGCGGGGGTAGCGGGGGGGCCCGCGAGCAGTACTTC	CASSGGSGGAREQYF
TRBV5-1	TRBD2	NA	TRBJ2-1	TGCGCCAGCAGCAAGGCTAGCGGGGGAGACAATGAGCAGTTCTTC	CASSKASGGDNEQFF
TRBV7-9	TRBD1	many	TRBJ1-1	TGTGCCAGCAGCTGGACAGGAGGGTTGACTGAAGCTTTCTTT	CASSWTGGLTEAFF
TRBV29-1	NA	many	TRBJ1-1	TGCAGCGTTGAAGATTGGGACTTTGGAGCTTTCTTT	CSVEDWDFGAFF
TRBV9	TRBD1	many	TRBJ1-3	TGTGCCAGCAGCGTTAGTTCGGGACAGGGGGCAAACACCATATATTTT	CASSVSSGQGANTIYF
TRBV28	NA	NA	TRBJ2-1	TGTGCCAGCAGTTTATCACCTCTTCCCGATGAGCAGTTCTTC	CASSLSPLPDEQFF
TRBV6-2/TRBV6-3	NA	many	TRBJ2-7	TGTGCCAGCAGTCAAGACACAACCTACGAGCAGTACTTC	CASSQDTTYEQYF
TRBV6-5	NA	many	TRBJ1-3	TGTGCCAGCAGTCCTCCGGGATCGGGGGCAGGAAACACCATATATTTT	CASSPPGSGAGNTIYF
TRBV20-1	NA	NA	TRBJ2-3	TGCAGTGCCCCTCCCGGGGGCACAGATACGCAGTATTTT	CSAPPGGTDTQYF
TRBV5-4	NA	NA	TRBJ1-2	TGTGCCAGCAGCGACACTGGATGGGGGGCGCGAGGCTATGGCTACACCTTC	CASSDTGWGARGYGYTF
TRBV21-1	NA	NA	TRBJ2-7	TGTGCCAGCAGCATCCCGGGGCCTCGTTCGCCAGCGGGCCTGTACTTC	CASSIPGPRSPAGLYF
TRBV21-1	NA	few	TRBJ2-1	TGTGCCAGCAGCAAAGGCACTTGCGTGACTAGCGGGGGGGTAAATGAGCAGTTCTTC	CASSKGTCVTSGGVNEQFF
TRBV27	TRBD1	NA	TRBJ1-1	TGTGCCAGCAGTGGAACAGGGGGAGCTTTCTTT	CASSGTGGAFF
TRBV28	TRBD1	NA	TRBJ1-5	TGTGCCAGCAACTGGGGACAGGGGTCAAATCAGCCCCAGCATTTT	CASNWGQGSNQPQHF
TRBV4-3	NA	NA	TRBJ1-1	TGCGCCAGCAGCCAAGAATGGCAAGCAGGGCCTAACACTGAAGCTTTCTTT	CASSQEWQAGPNTEAFF
TRBV20-1	NA	NA	TRBJ1-2	TGCAGTGCAAGCCCGGGGGACTATGGCTACACCTTC	CSASPGDYGYTF
TRBV6-4	NA	many	TRBJ1-6	TGTGCCAGCAGTGTTAACCCGTCGGGGAATTCACCCCTCCACTTT	CASSVNPSGNSPLHF
TRBV12-3/TRBV12-4	NA	few	TRBJ2-1	TGTGCCAGCAGTGGGTCAGCCCTTGCATACAATGAGCAGTTCTTC	CASSGSALAYNEQFF
TRBV7-6	TRBD1	many	TRBJ2-7	TGTGCCAGCAGCACGGGACAGGGGGCCTACGAGCAGTACTTC	CASSTGQGAYEQYF
TRBV7-2	TRBD1	few	TRBJ1-1	TGTGCCAGCAGCCCTGGACAGGTTCTGGGACTGACTGAAGCTTTCTTT	CASSPGQVLGLTEAFF
TRBV29-1	NA	few	TRBJ2-7	TGCAGCGTTGGCAGGAGCTCCTACGAGCAGTACTTC	CSVGRSSYEQYF
TRBV29-1	NA	many	TRBJ1-3	TGCAGCGTCTATTCTGGAAACACCATATATTTT	CSVYSGNTIYF
TRBV6-6	NA	NA	TRBJ1-5	TGTGCCAGCAGTCTCACGAGCGGGAAACAGCCCCAGCATTTT	CASSLTSGKQPQHF
TRBV6-2/TRBV6-3	TRBD1	few	TRBJ2-3	TGTGCCAGCAGTTACCCATACAGGGGGCTCACCGACACAGATACGCAGTATTTT	CASSYPYRGLTDTDTQYF
TRBV7-8	NA	many	TRBJ2-1	TGTGCCAGCAGCTTATCGCCGGGAGCTTGGGATGAGCAGTTCTTC	CASSLSPGAWDEQFF
TRBV19	NA	many	TRBJ2-5	TGTGCCAGCAGCCGGGACCAAGAGACCCAGTACTTC	CASSRDQETQYF
TRBV5-1	NA	NA	TRBJ1-2	TGCGCCAGCACAGGGTACTATGGCTACACCTTC	CASTGYYGYTF
TRBV5-1	NA	NA	TRBJ2-6	TGCGCCAGCAACTCCGGAAACTCTGGGGCCAACGTCCTGACTTTC	CASNSGNSGANVLTF
TRBV20-1	NA	few	TRBJ2-7	TGCAGTGCTAGTAAGCAGGGTCCACACTTC	CSASKQGPHF
TRBV9	TRBD2	NA	TRBJ2-3	TGTGCCAGCAGCGCCGGACTAGCTCCAGATACGCAGTATTTT	CASSAGLAPDTQYF
TRBV24-1	NA	NA	TRBJ2-5	TGTGCCACCAGTTCACAGGATGTACAAGAGACCCAGTACTTC	CATSSQDVQETQYF
TRBV20-1	NA	NA	TRBJ2-5	TGCAGTGCTAGAGAGGGGTCTATCATCGAGACCCAGTACTTC	CSAREGSIIETQYF
TRBV2	NA	NA	TRBJ2-2	TGTGCCAGCAGTACTCGACATATACGGAACACCGGGGAGCTGTTTTTT	CASSTRHIRNTGELFF
TRBV20-1	NA	many	TRBJ1-6	TGCAGTGCTAGTTATGGGGGGCAAACTTCACCCCTCCACTTT	CSASYGGQTSPLHF
TRBV7-3	TRBD1	few	TRBJ2-2	TGTGCCAGCAGCTTATCAGGGGGTCACACCGGGGAGCTGTTTTTT	CASSLSGGHTGELFF
TRBV25-1	NA	many	TRBJ2-1	TGTGCCAGCAGTGTCTACAATGAGCAGTTCTTC	CASSVYNEQFF
TRBV4-2	NA	many	TRBJ1-2	TGTGCCAGCAGCCAAAGTAGTGGGACGGATGGCTACACCTTC	CASSQSSGTDGYTF
TRBV12-3/TRBV12-4	NA	NA	TRBJ2-7	TGTGCCAGCAGTTTACGGGGGTCGACCTACGAGCAGTACTTC	CASSLRGSTYEQYF
TRBV13	NA	NA	TRBJ1-1	TGTGCCAGCAGCTCCCCCCCAGGGAACACTGAAGCTTTCTTT	CASSSPPGNTEAFF